Listed below are T cell receptor beta chains from one sample, sequenced in a study of blood T cell repertoires in COVID-19. Only in-frame clones appear in the TCRdb table, and some are missing; sequencing was by immunoSEQ multiplex PCR. The sample contains 230,000 or so clones, about 86% of which appear only once. The specimen sequenced was peripheral blood. These receptor sequences come from a man aged 40-50 years with active or convalescent COVID-19. Both conserved end residues are part of each CDR3. The order of the fields is V gene, clone size, CDR3 protein. The size of a clone is reported for some rows only, either as once, few or many, or as a class for expanded clones.

TRBV19	.	CASKGPLNTEAFF
TRBV28	.	CASSAGGEGDYGYTF
TRBV7-8	once	CASSPLIEQYF
TRBV9	.	CASSVEGNPNQPQHF
TRBV18	.	CASSPSGQKLSSYNEQFF
TRBV3-1/TRBV3-2	few	CASSDNSYTGELFF
TRBV27	.	CASTLAGYRDEQFF
TRBV10-3	.	CAISEPTSRNGETQYF
TRBV7-9	once	CASSLDSGSTQHF
TRBV5-5	.	CASSSWGGPFEETQYF
TRBV5-1	.	CASSGRLAGASEQYF
TRBV2	.	CASREATSYGEAFF
TRBV11-2	.	CASSLGQTLNTEAFF
TRBV18	.	CASSPGQGRDTQYF
TRBV30	.	CAWSRLAGAGGELFF
TRBV11-3	.	CASSLDQTSPIQYF
TRBV6-6	.	CASSQSGDYGYTF
TRBV11-3	.	CASSATGSVEQYF
TRBV11-3	.	CASSLSPVDTIYF
TRBV5-1	.	CASSLLGTVDNEQFF
TRBV6-5	.	CASSYGGWAPSTF
TRBV7-9	.	CASSGGSGTSQETQYF
TRBV10-1	.	CASSETAATEAFF
TRBV24-1	.	CATSDSGTVGELFF
TRBV3-1/TRBV3-2	.	CASSPPSGYTGELFF
TRBV12-3/TRBV12-4	.	CASRRPGGKLFF
TRBV20-1	.	CSARDADEQYF
TRBV18	few	CASSPPGQTISGNTIYF
TRBV4-1	.	CASSRLGQGSNQPQHF
TRBV5-1	.	CASSLGGTQDTQYF
TRBV30	.	CAWKSQGAAEAFF
TRBV5-4	.	CASSLAVSTDTQYF
TRBV6-6	.	CASSPPGGYEQYF
TRBV25-1	.	CASSGLTSSGASTDTQYF
TRBV19	.	CASSGTSPQRLKETQYF
TRBV30	.	CAWSVVQGPQHF
TRBV27	.	CASSGQGLNYGYTF
TRBV19	.	CASKARDYGYTF
TRBV5-1	.	CASSPDRGDRDTQYF
TRBV9	.	CASSPRTVAYYGYTF
TRBV5-8	.	CASRPGTGASSYNSPLHF